The clone carrying this T cell receptor beta chain was detected only a few times. Its antigen remains unidentified. This entry comes from a study of cytotoxic CD8 clonotypes in ibrutinib-treated CLL. Produced via immunoSEQ multiplex PCR; TCRdb's table is partial and in-frame only. The table lists some 100,000 clones, 58% of them singletons. General study results and limits: Higher circulating CD8+ T-cell counts strongly accompanied higher baseline clonality, above age-matched healthy donors. The study found clonality rose at ibrutinib response, then fell toward baseline at progression.

There are 15 residues in the CDR3. In germline, CDR1 is SNHLY, CDR2 FYNNEI. The V segment lost 6 bases and the J segment 5 bases; nucleotides outside the gene matches: 5. Cryopreserved PBMCs yielded roughly 2.1 micrograms of genomic DNA for TCR beta libraries. J is TRBJ1-6 and V is TRBV2; 9 positions match TRBD1. This clonotype was obtained from a human donor with chronic lymphocytic leukemia. The sequences come from PBMCs, collected after 24 months of ibrutinib treatment. The CDR3 region has the DNA TGTGCCAGCAGGGCCGGGACAGGGAATAATTCACCCCTCCACTTT. It translates to CASRAGTGNNSPLHF.